A selection of T cell receptor beta chains follows, all from one sample in a study of OX40 agonist ivuxolimab in advanced cancers. The table came from immunoSEQ multiplex PCR; TCRdb's copy has only in-frame clones and leaves some out. The data contain some 33,000 clones, about 81% of them singletons. Material: CD4+ or CD8+ T cells sorted from blood, obtained in a trial of the OX40 agonist ivuxolimab. These receptor sequences come from an adult with an advanced solid tumor such as melanoma, head and neck, liver or kidney cancer. The conserved cysteine and the conserved F or W are not part of the CDR3 here. Fields, in order: D gene, V gene, J gene, CDR3 protein. The D gene is left open where the match is weak.

>.|TRBV5-8|TRBJ2-1
ASSLPAGLMNEQF
>TRBD1|TRBV5-1|TRBJ1-6
ASSSTGLGNSPLH
>.|TRBV28|TRBJ1-4
ASSSMTEKLF
>.|TRBV2|TRBJ1-1
ASIFYTEAF
>.|TRBV4-1|TRBJ2-3
ASSQSTGPDTQY
>TRBD1|TRBV7-3|TRBJ1-1
ASRAGTGYTEAF
>TRBD2|TRBV6-5|TRBJ2-3
ASSYEGGRADTQY
>.|TRBV18|TRBJ1-2
ASSPSGTPYGYT
>.|TRBV12-5|TRBJ1-2
ASGLVLPRKNYGYT
>.|TRBV9|TRBJ1-5
ASSVGERGNQPQH
>TRBD1|TRBV7-2|TRBJ1-1
ASSPPGTGVANTEAF
>TRBD2|TRBV7-6|TRBJ2-7
ASSLAYGDYYEQY
>TRBD1|TRBV28|TRBJ2-1
ASSPGGQGSYNEQF
>.|TRBV30|TRBJ1-5
AWSVGAGSQPQH
>.|TRBV7-2|TRBJ2-1
ASSLAGTLPYNEQF
>TRBD1|TRBV11-2|TRBJ1-1
ASRAGTGYTEAF
>.|TRBV6-5|TRBJ2-2
ASSYGGSIGTGELF
>.|TRBV10-2|TRBJ2-7
ASSEYKGPTYEQY
>TRBD2|TRBV5-4|TRBJ2-7
ASSFRDPAGGPTYEQY
>.|TRBV15|TRBJ2-1
ATSTRRDNEQF
>TRBD1|TRBV6-5|TRBJ2-2
ASSYRSRGRWELF
>TRBD2|TRBV7-2|TRBJ2-7
ASSSQTSGHYEQY
>.|TRBV11-2|TRBJ2-7
ASSFGGYEQY
>.|TRBV5-1|TRBJ1-5
ASSSSLNQPQH
>TRBD2|TRBV4-2|TRBJ2-2
ASSQEGLAALTGELF
>.|TRBV19|TRBJ1-1
ASGKQLQNTEAF
>TRBD2|TRBV4-2|TRBJ2-2
ASSPGLVGTGELF
>TRBD1|TRBV7-9|TRBJ2-7
ASSSDRAVPYEQY
>TRBD2|TRBV2|TRBJ2-5
ASSLGGGVVGTQY
>.|TRBV5-1|TRBJ1-4
ASMGANEKLF
>.|TRBV7-9|TRBJ2-4
ASSFPRRVGNIQY
>.|TRBV28|TRBJ2-5
ASRPAGRGETQY
>.|TRBV7-8|TRBJ2-3
ASSKTAVSDTQY
>TRBD2|TRBV5-1|TRBJ2-7
ASSLGLATYEQY
>.|TRBV18|TRBJ2-3
ASSPPSADTQY
>.|TRBV5-8|TRBJ1-5
ASSYLDQPQH
>.|TRBV4-2|TRBJ1-4
ASSQGRVNEKLF
>TRBD1|TRBV2|TRBJ2-5
AGSGQGAPNQETQY
>.|TRBV28|TRBJ2-7
ASSLVVPGTYEQY
>TRBD2|TRBV7-8|TRBJ2-7
ASSLGRGSYEQY
>.|TRBV2|TRBJ2-7
ASSEYSYEQY
>.|TRBV19|TRBJ2-6
ASSKDRSSGANVLT
>.|TRBV6-1|TRBJ1-5
ATVVQGSNQPQH
>.|TRBV13|TRBJ2-7
ASSQSPLAEQY
>.|TRBV2|TRBJ2-5
ASSGQSYQETQY
>TRBD2|TRBV9|TRBJ2-2
ASSVGTSGLRELF
>TRBD1|TRBV5-1|TRBJ1-6
ASSSGTGQNSPLH
>.|TRBV5-1|TRBJ2-5
ASSLGQERTQY
>TRBD1|TRBV2|TRBJ1-5
ASSRDSPINQPQH
>TRBD1|TRBV2|TRBJ2-7
ASSRQGAREQY
>.|TRBV30|TRBJ2-6
AWRRGRLKGGANVLT
>.|TRBV10-3|TRBJ2-2
ATAGTSLRGTGELF
>.|TRBV5-1|TRBJ1-4
ASSPTGSLNEKLF
>TRBD1|TRBV13|TRBJ2-7
ASRVTGGQTYEQY
>TRBD1|TRBV19|TRBJ1-1
ASSATRDRGQRNTEAF